This T cell receptor beta chain was sequenced for a study of T cell responses to AZD1222 COVID-19 vaccine. Findings and limits, study-wide: Across the whole spike, CD4 TCRs peaked at regions 160-218 and 743-854.

Some clones are missing from TCRdb's copy, which holds only in-frame ones; the method was immunoSEQ multiplex PCR. The sample has 140,000 to 150,000 clones, roughly 86% seen once. Germline CDR1 MNHEY, CDR2 SVGAGI. The CDR3 has 14 residues. V was pared by 7 bases and J by 3 bases, with 10 bases between. Researchers grouped second doses given at about 4 or about 12 weeks into one pool. Details on this clone: Its matching antigen is unknown.

The sequence was collected from an adult who received the AZD1222 COVID-19 vaccine. The rearrangement uses TRBV6-5 and TRBJ1-6, with D possibly matching TRBD1 (5 bases). Sequencing was performed on peripheral blood, taken 28 days after the second AZD1222 dose. The CDR3 is CASNRDGYNSPLHF. The CDR3 DNA follows: TGTGCCAGCAATAGGGACGGCTATAATTCACCCCTCCACTTT.